This T cell receptor beta chain was sequenced during a study of T cell responses to AZD1222 COVID-19 vaccine. Only in-frame clones appear in the TCRdb table, and some are missing; sequencing was by immunoSEQ multiplex PCR. The table records about 92,000 clones, 85% to 90% of them present only once. V lost 0 bases and J 4 bases, leaving 18 bases between the germline ends. The CDR3 covers 17 residues. Per germline, CDR1 LNHDA and CDR2 SQIVND (reference sequence). The V call is TRBV19, the J call TRBJ1-2; D uncertain. Sequences were derived from peripheral blood, sampled on day 0 of MenACWY control vaccination. This TCR was recovered from an adult in good health. The CDR3 region is CASSIDQPTARSYGYTF. As DNA, the CDR3 is TGTGCCAGTAGTATAGATCAACCTACAGCGAGATCCTATGGCTACACCTTC.